The rows below give T cell receptor beta chains drawn from one sample of a study of OX40 agonist ivuxolimab in advanced cancers. Measured with immunoSEQ multiplex PCR; TCRdb has only the in-frame clones, and not every one. The table has 78,000 or so clones, approximately 85% seen once; the top ten hold around a sixth. The material sequenced was CD4+ or CD8+ T cells sorted from blood, taken in a trial of the OX40 agonist ivuxolimab. These TCRs come from an adult with an advanced solid tumor such as melanoma, head and neck, liver or kidney cancer. Each CDR3 is given with its conserved first and last residue. Fields, in order: J gene, D gene, clone size, V gene, CDR3 protein, CDR3 DNA. The D gene is left open where the match is weak. A row's size may be missing; if present it is once, few, many or a size class.

j_gene: TRBJ2-5
d_gene: TRBD1
abundance: once
v_gene: TRBV5-1
CDR3aa: CASTTTTGAETQYF
CDR3nt: TGCGCCAGCACCACTACGACAGGGGCAGAGACCCAGTACTTC

j_gene: TRBJ2-7
d_gene: NA
abundance: once
v_gene: TRBV7-2
CDR3aa: CASSQGRASRGGEQYF
CDR3nt: TGTGCCAGCAGCCAAGGCCGGGCTAGCCGGGGTGGGGAGCAGTACTTC

j_gene: TRBJ2-7
d_gene: TRBD2
abundance: NA
v_gene: TRBV6-1
CDR3aa: CASSEGNRLASEQYF
CDR3nt: TGTGCCAGCAGTGAAGGGAACAGACTAGCTTCTGAGCAGTACTTC

j_gene: TRBJ2-2
d_gene: TRBD2
abundance: NA
v_gene: TRBV11-2
CDR3aa: CASSLRTGGTGELFF
CDR3nt: TGTGCCAGCAGCCTACGAACGGGAGGCACCGGGGAGCTGTTTTTT

j_gene: TRBJ2-3
d_gene: NA
abundance: NA
v_gene: TRBV19
CDR3aa: CASSIGVTDTQYF
CDR3nt: TGTGCCAGTAGTATAGGAGTCACAGATACGCAGTATTTT

j_gene: TRBJ2-7
d_gene: NA
abundance: once
v_gene: TRBV18
CDR3aa: CASSPRQGGSHEQYF
CDR3nt: TGTGCCAGCTCACCACGGCAGGGAGGAAGCCACGAGCAGTACTTC

j_gene: TRBJ2-1
d_gene: TRBD2
abundance: NA
v_gene: TRBV28
CDR3aa: CASSSPSGRGNNEQFF
CDR3nt: TGTGCCAGCAGTTCCCCTAGCGGGAGAGGAAACAATGAGCAGTTCTTC

j_gene: TRBJ2-1
d_gene: NA
abundance: few
v_gene: TRBV19
CDR3aa: CASAPGTNNEQFF
CDR3nt: TGTGCCAGTGCTCCCGGGACCAACAATGAGCAGTTCTTC

j_gene: TRBJ2-7
d_gene: TRBD1
abundance: NA
v_gene: TRBV18
CDR3aa: CASSFTPRDRGYEQYF
CDR3nt: TGTGCCAGCTCATTCACTCCCCGGGACAGGGGTTACGAGCAGTACTTC

j_gene: TRBJ2-3
d_gene: NA
abundance: NA
v_gene: TRBV11-2
CDR3aa: CASSPYVSTDTQYF
CDR3nt: TGTGCCAGCAGCCCATACGTTAGCACAGATACGCAGTATTTT

j_gene: TRBJ2-2
d_gene: NA
abundance: NA
v_gene: TRBV5-4
CDR3aa: CASSQDYGTQQLFF
CDR3nt: TGTGCCAGCAGCCAAGACTACGGGACCCAGCAGCTGTTTTTT

j_gene: TRBJ2-2
d_gene: NA
abundance: NA
v_gene: TRBV5-1
CDR3aa: CASSLVVRRNTGELFF
CDR3nt: TGCGCCAGCAGCTTGGTCGTGCGGAGGAACACCGGGGAGCTGTTTTTT

j_gene: TRBJ2-3
d_gene: NA
abundance: NA
v_gene: TRBV29-1
CDR3aa: CSVEGLPVGSDTQYF
CDR3nt: TGCAGCGTTGAAGGACTACCGGTCGGCTCAGATACGCAGTATTTT

j_gene: TRBJ2-4
d_gene: NA
abundance: NA
v_gene: TRBV2
CDR3aa: CASSEALTGSYF
CDR3nt: TGTGCCAGCAGTGAAGCCCTTACGGGCTCGTACTTC

j_gene: TRBJ1-5
d_gene: NA
abundance: NA
v_gene: TRBV27
CDR3aa: CASSFRRYQPQHF
CDR3nt: TGTGCCAGCAGTTTCAGGAGATATCAGCCCCAGCATTTT

j_gene: TRBJ1-4
d_gene: TRBD1
abundance: NA
v_gene: TRBV6-1
CDR3aa: CASREIQGRLSEKLFF
CDR3nt: TGTGCCAGCAGGGAAATACAGGGGAGGTTGAGTGAAAAACTGTTTTTT

j_gene: TRBJ2-5
d_gene: TRBD1
abundance: NA
v_gene: TRBV6-1
CDR3aa: CASSNRDRAETQYF
CDR3nt: TGTGCCAGCAGTAACCGGGACAGGGCAGAGACCCAGTACTTC

j_gene: TRBJ1-5
d_gene: NA
abundance: NA
v_gene: TRBV28
CDR3aa: CASSQTMQQPQHF
CDR3nt: TGTGCCAGCAGTCAAACGATGCAGCAGCCCCAGCATTTT

j_gene: TRBJ2-7
d_gene: NA
abundance: NA
v_gene: TRBV28
CDR3aa: CATNLQGLLADEQYF
CDR3nt: TGTGCCACCAACCTACAGGGTTTACTCGCCGACGAGCAGTACTTC

j_gene: TRBJ2-2
d_gene: TRBD2
abundance: NA
v_gene: TRBV29-1
CDR3aa: CSARLAQGGELFF
CDR3nt: TGCAGCGCCCGACTAGCTCAGGGCGGGGAGCTGTTTTTT

j_gene: TRBJ1-1
d_gene: NA
abundance: NA
v_gene: TRBV5-1
CDR3aa: CASSLGARLNTEAFF
CDR3nt: TGCGCCAGCAGCTTGGGCGCCAGGCTAAACACTGAAGCTTTCTTT

j_gene: TRBJ2-2
d_gene: NA
abundance: NA
v_gene: TRBV10-1
CDR3aa: CASSGTNTGELFF
CDR3nt: TGCGCCAGCAGTGGAACGAACACCGGGGAGCTGTTTTTT

j_gene: TRBJ2-5
d_gene: TRBD1
abundance: NA
v_gene: TRBV29-1
CDR3aa: CSVERRPEGAGETQYF
CDR3nt: TGCAGCGTTGAAAGACGTCCCGAGGGGGCCGGTGAGACCCAGTACTTC

j_gene: TRBJ2-3
d_gene: NA
abundance: NA
v_gene: TRBV6-1
CDR3aa: CASSEWISGLTNTQYF
CDR3nt: TGTGCCAGCAGTGAATGGATTAGCGGTTTGACGAATACGCAGTATTTT

j_gene: TRBJ2-5
d_gene: NA
abundance: NA
v_gene: TRBV5-1
CDR3aa: CASSFRDNRQETQYF
CDR3nt: TGCGCCAGCAGCTTCCGGGACAACAGACAAGAGACCCAGTACTTC

j_gene: TRBJ1-5
d_gene: NA
abundance: NA
v_gene: TRBV28
CDR3aa: CASSLYGSAGYSNQPQHF
CDR3nt: TGTGCCAGCAGTTTATACGGGTCGGCGGGTTATAGCAATCAGCCCCAGCATTTT

j_gene: TRBJ2-3
d_gene: TRBD2
abundance: once
v_gene: TRBV9
CDR3aa: CASSLAGDTQYF
CDR3nt: TGTGCCAGCAGCCTAGCGGGAGATACGCAGTATTTT

j_gene: TRBJ2-7
d_gene: NA
abundance: NA
v_gene: TRBV4-2
CDR3aa: CASSQARDYRLGYEQYF
CDR3nt: TGTGCCAGCAGCCAAGCGAGAGACTATCGTTTAGGTTACGAGCAGTACTTC

j_gene: TRBJ1-1
d_gene: TRBD1
abundance: NA
v_gene: TRBV16
CDR3aa: CASSPIRDSEAFF
CDR3nt: TGTGCCAGCAGCCCTATCCGGGACAGTGAAGCTTTCTTT